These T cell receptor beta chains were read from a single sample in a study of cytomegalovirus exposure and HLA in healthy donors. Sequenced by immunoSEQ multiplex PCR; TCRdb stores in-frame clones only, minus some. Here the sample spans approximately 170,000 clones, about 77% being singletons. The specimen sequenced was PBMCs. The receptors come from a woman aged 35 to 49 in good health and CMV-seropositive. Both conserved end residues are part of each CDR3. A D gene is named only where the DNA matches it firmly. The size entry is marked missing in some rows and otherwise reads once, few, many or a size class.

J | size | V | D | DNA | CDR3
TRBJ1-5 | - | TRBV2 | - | TGTGCCAGCAGTGACAGGGGAGCAGGTGCTAGTCAGCCCCAGCATTTT | CASSDRGAGASQPQHF
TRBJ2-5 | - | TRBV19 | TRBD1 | TGTGCCAGTAGTAGGACCGGGACAGGGGGCGTCGAGACCCAGTACTTC | CASSRTGTGGVETQYF
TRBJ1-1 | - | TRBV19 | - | TGTGCCAGTAGTCCGTCCGACAGATTGAACACTGAAGCTTTCTTT | CASSPSDRLNTEAFF
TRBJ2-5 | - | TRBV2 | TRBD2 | TGTGCCAGCAGTGATCAAGCGGGGGGATGGGAGACCCAGTACTTC | CASSDQAGGWETQYF
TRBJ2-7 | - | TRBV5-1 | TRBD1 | TGCGCCAGCAGCTTGGAACCGGGACAGAGCTCCTACGAGCAGTACTTC | CASSLEPGQSSYEQYF
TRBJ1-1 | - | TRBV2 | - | TGTGCCAGCCGTGGAGGGCAGCTCGCTTTCTTT | CASRGGQLAFF
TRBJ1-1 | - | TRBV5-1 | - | TGCGCCAGCAGCTTTACCGGACAGCCGGGCACTGAAGCTTTCTTT | CASSFTGQPGTEAFF
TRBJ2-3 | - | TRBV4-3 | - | TGCGCCAGCAGCCAAGGGGCTAGCACAGATACGCAGTATTTT | CASSQGASTDTQYF
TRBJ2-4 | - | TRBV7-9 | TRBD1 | TGTGCCAGCAGCCAAGACAGGGTGTCTAAAAACATTCAGTACTTC | CASSQDRVSKNIQYF
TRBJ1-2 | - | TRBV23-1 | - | TGCGCCAGCAGTCAATTTATTGGCAGGGAAGGGGACTATGGCTACACCTTC | CASSQFIGREGDYGYTF
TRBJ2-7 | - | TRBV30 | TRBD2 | TGTGCCTGGAGGCCAACTAGCGGGGGGACCTACGAGCAGTACTTC | CAWRPTSGGTYEQYF
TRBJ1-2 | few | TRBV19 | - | TGTGCCAGTAGTAGCCCCCTAGCGGCTTCTATCTATGGCTACACCTTC | CASSSPLAASIYGYTF
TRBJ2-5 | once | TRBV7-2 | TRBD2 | TGTGCCAGCAGCTTTACCGGGGGGGGCCTCGGAGAGACCCAGTACTTC | CASSFTGGGLGETQYF
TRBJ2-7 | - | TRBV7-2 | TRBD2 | TGTGCCAGCAGCTCAACCGGGGGGTCCTACGAGCAGTACTTC | CASSSTGGSYEQYF
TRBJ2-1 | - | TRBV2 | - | TGTGCCAGCAGTGATGGCAGTTCCTACAATGAGCAGTTCTTC | CASSDGSSYNEQFF
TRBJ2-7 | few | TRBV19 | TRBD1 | TGTGCCAGTAGATTGACAGGGACGAGCTCCTACGAGCAGTACTTC | CASRLTGTSSYEQYF
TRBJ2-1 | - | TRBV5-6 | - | TGTGCCAGCGCCCCCCAGAACTACAATGAGCAGTTCTTC | CASAPQNYNEQFF
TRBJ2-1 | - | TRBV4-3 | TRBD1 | TGCGCCAGCAGCCGACAGGGCAGCTCCTACAATGAGCAGTTCTTC | CASSRQGSSYNEQFF
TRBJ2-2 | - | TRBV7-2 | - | TGTGCCAGCAGCTTTCCCCCCTATTACGGGGGAGGATACACCGGGGAGCTGTTTTTT | CASSFPPYYGGGYTGELFF
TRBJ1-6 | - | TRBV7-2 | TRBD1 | TGTGCCAGCGGACCAGACAGGGTGGAGAATTCACCCCTCCACTTT | CASGPDRVENSPLHF
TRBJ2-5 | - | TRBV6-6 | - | TGTGCCAGCAGTTACTCCAAATGGGGGGTAGAGGAGACCCAGTACTTC | CASSYSKWGVEETQYF
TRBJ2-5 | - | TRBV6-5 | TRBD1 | TGTGCCAGCAGTTATTCCGGGACAGGGGCACAAGAGACCCAGTACTTC | CASSYSGTGAQETQYF
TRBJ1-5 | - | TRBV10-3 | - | TGTGCCATCAGTGAGTCAATCGTGGCAGGGTACGATCAGCCCCAGCATTTT | CAISESIVAGYDQPQHF
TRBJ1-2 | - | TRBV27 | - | TGTGCCAGCAGTTGGGGGGTAGGCTATGGCTACACCTTC | CASSWGVGYGYTF
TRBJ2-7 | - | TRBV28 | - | TGTGCCAGCAGTTTAAATCGGGGGTCCTACGAGCAGTACTTC | CASSLNRGSYEQYF
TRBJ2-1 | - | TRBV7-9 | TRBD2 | TGTGCCACTCAGGGGCTAGCGGGAGACTCCTACAATGAGCAGTTCTTC | CATQGLAGDSYNEQFF
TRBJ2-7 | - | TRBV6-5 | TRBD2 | TGTGCCACGTTTAGCGGGAGCTACGAGCAGTACTTC | CATFSGSYEQYF
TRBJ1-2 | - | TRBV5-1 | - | TGCGCCAGCAGCTGGAATGAGGGAGGCTACACCTTC | CASSWNEGGYTF
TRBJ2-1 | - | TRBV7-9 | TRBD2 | TGTGCCAGCAGCGCGACTAGCGGGGGAGGATCCTACAATGAGCAGTTCTTC | CASSATSGGGSYNEQFF
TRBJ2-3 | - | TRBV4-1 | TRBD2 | TGCGCCAGCAGCGAGACCGGGACACAGCGGGAGAGGTATACGCAGTATTTT | CASSETGTQRERYTQYF
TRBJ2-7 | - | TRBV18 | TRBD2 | TGTGCCAGCTCATCGGGACTAGCGGGGGGGAGCTCCTACGAGCAGTACTTC | CASSSGLAGGSSYEQYF
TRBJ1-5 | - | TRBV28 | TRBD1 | TGTGCCAGTCTATGGACAGGGGATCAGCCCCAGCATTTT | CASLWTGDQPQHF
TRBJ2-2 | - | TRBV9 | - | TGTGCCAGCAGCGTAGGGGGGCTGGTAACCGGGGAGCTGTTTTTT | CASSVGGLVTGELFF
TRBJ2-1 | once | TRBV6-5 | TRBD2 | TGTGCCAGCAGTTCAGCTAGCGGGGGGGCGGGTGAGCAGTTCTTC | CASSSASGGAGEQFF
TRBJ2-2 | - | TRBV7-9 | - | TGTGCCTCGACCGACAGGGAGGAAGTCGGGGAGCTGTTTTTT | CASTDREEVGELFF
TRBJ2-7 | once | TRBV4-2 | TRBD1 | TGTGCCAGCAGCCAAGAGTCTTCGGGACAGGCTATATACGAGCAGTACTTC | CASSQESSGQAIYEQYF
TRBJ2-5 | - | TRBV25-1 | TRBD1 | TGTGCCAGCAGTGATCTCGGACAGGGGCGAAGAGAGACCCAGTACTTC | CASSDLGQGRRETQYF
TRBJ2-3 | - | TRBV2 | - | TGTGCCAGCACCCCGAGGGCCCTCGCAAATACGCAGTATTTT | CASTPRALANTQYF
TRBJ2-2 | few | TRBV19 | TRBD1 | TGTGCCAGTAGCGGACAGGCGTACACCGGGGAGCTGTTTTTT | CASSGQAYTGELFF
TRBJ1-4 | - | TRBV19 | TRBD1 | TGTGCCAGTAGTATTCTATCCGGGACAGGGGACGAAAAACTGTTTTTT | CASSILSGTGDEKLFF
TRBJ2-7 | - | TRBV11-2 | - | TGTGCCAGCAGCTTAGATTTAGGGGGGGCGGGAGTCCGCGAGCAGTACTTC | CASSLDLGGAGVREQYF
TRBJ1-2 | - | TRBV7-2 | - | TGTGCCAGCAGCCCAATCAGTAACTATGGCTACACCTTC | CASSPISNYGYTF
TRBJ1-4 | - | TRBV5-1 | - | TGCGCCAGCAGCTTGGCAGGACAAGGAGAAAAACTGTTTTTT | CASSLAGQGEKLFF
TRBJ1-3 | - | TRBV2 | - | TGTGCCAGCAGTGATAAGGGGTTCGGAAACACCATATATTTT | CASSDKGFGNTIYF
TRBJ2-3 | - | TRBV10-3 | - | TGTGCCATCAGTGAGTCGACTCACACGGGAGTTTCGACAGATACGCAGTATTTT | CAISESTHTGVSTDTQYF
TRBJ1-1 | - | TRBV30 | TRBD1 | TGTGCGGATAGACTTACAGGGGGGACTGAAGCTTTCTTT | CADRLTGGTEAFF
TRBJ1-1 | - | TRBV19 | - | TGTGCCAGTAGTCGGAGGCCCTCCTATAGCACTGAAGCTTTCTTT | CASSRRPSYSTEAFF
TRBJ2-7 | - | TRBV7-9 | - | TGTTCCAGCAGCACCGGAGGACTCGAGCAGTACTTC | CSSSTGGLEQYF
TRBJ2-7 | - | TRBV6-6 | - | TGTGCCAGCAGTTATAAGGGGGACTCCTACGAGCAGTACTTC | CASSYKGDSYEQYF
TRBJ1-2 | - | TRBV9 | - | TGTGCCAGTTCGACAGGTATGGACGCTAACTATGGCTACACCTTC | CASSTGMDANYGYTF
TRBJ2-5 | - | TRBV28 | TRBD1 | TGTGCCAGCAGTCGGCAGGGGGCCCAAGAGACCCAGTACTTC | CASSRQGAQETQYF
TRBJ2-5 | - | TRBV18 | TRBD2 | TGTGCCAGCTCACCACCGAGGCGATCCAGCGGGGGACGGGAGACCCAGTACTTC | CASSPPRRSSGGRETQYF
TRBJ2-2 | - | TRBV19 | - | TGTGCCAGTAGGACCACCGGGACAAAGCTCGGGGAGCTGTTTTTT | CASRTTGTKLGELFF
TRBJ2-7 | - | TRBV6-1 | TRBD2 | TGTGCCAGCAGTGAAGCTAGAGGGGCTATCGGGACTAGACCGGCCGAGCAGTACTTC | CASSEARGAIGTRPAEQYF
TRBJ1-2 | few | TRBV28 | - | TGTGCCAGCAGTTTGACGGGGTCTAACTATGGCTACACCTTC | CASSLTGSNYGYTF
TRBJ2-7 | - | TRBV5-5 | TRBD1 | TGTGCCAGCAGCTTACAGGGGGGAGACTACGAGCAGTACTTC | CASSLQGGDYEQYF
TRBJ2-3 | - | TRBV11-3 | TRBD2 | TGTGCCAGCGAGACTAGCGGCACAGATACGCAGTATTTT | CASETSGTDTQYF
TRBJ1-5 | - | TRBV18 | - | TGTGCCAGCTCACCATCCTACAAGGGGGGCAATCAGCCCCAGCATTTT | CASSPSYKGGNQPQHF
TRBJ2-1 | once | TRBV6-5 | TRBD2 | TGTGCCAGCAGTTACGGCGGGAGCGCCTACAATGAGCAGTTCTTC | CASSYGGSAYNEQFF
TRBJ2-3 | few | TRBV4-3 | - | TGCGCCAGCAGCCTCGGGAAGATTGCCACAGATACGCAGTATTTT | CASSLGKIATDTQYF